These 24 T cell receptor beta chains were all obtained from the same sample, sequenced in a study of T cell repertoires in cytomegalovirus infection. TCRdb re-derived calls from the reads in MiXCR, one entry per CDR3 protein. The sample contains 250,000 to 300,000 distinct CDR3 sequences, 25% of which appear only once. The sequenced sample consisted of PBMCs. Every receptor here comes from a human donor in good health (CMV status not recorded). Some clones in this sample may be carry-over from other donors' samples.

This clonotype was detected only a few times. The V and J genes are TRBV7-9 and TRBJ2-3, with D tentatively TRBD2 (5 bases). This CDR3 has 15 residues. CDR1 SEHNR and CDR2 FQNEAQ come from the germline V gene (reference sequence). The V end was cut by 1 base, the J end by 3 bases, with 11 bases between. The CDR3 region has the DNA TGTGCCAGCAGCTTAGGCGAGCAGCGGACAGATACGCAGTATTTT. Amino acids: CASSLGEQRTDTQYF.

This clonotype occurred many times. J is TRBJ2-3 and V is TRBV11-2; 11 nucleotides agree with TRBD2. V trimming: 7 bases; J trimming: 2 bases; junction bases outside the gene matches: 11. The CDR3 has 17 amino acids. Germline CDR1 SGHAT, CDR2 FQNNGV. CDR3 DNA sequence: TGTGCCAGCACCTCGAGAAGACTAGCGGGAATCACAGATACGCAGTATTTT. It encodes CASTSRRLAGITDTQYF.

The sample holds a few counts of this clonotype. CDR3 sequence (DNA): TGCGCCAGCAGCCCTGACCCCCCCTACGAGCAGTACTTC. Encoded protein: CASSPDPPYEQYF. V gene TRBV5-1 combines with J gene TRBJ2-7, with D hard to call. Trimming stripped 4 bases from V and 2 bases from J, with 10 bases between. CDR1 is SGHRS, CDR2 YFSETQ, per germline. This CDR3 contains 13 residues.

CDR3 coding DNA: TGTGCCAGCAGCCTCAGGACCCAGGGCTCCTACGAGCAGTACTTC. Its translation: CASSLRTQGSYEQYF. This chain joins TRBV11-2 and TRBJ2-7, with TRBD1 as a possible D gene (5 bases). From germline, CDR1 is SGHAT and CDR2 FQNNGV. Trimming shortened V by 5 bases and J by 0 bases, and 14 bases separated the two germline ends. The CDR3 has 15 amino acids.

This chain connects TRBV12-3 or TRBV12-4 to TRBJ2-7; D tentatively fits TRBD1 or TRBD2 (5 bases each). The CDR3 loop spans 14 amino acids. Trimming took 4 bases from V and 0 from J, leaving 10 bases between them. CDR3 DNA sequence: TGTGCCAGCAGTTCGGCAGGGAGCTCCTACGAGCAGTACTTC. This codes for CASSSAGSSYEQYF.

The V and J genes are TRBV6-2 or TRBV6-3 and TRBJ2-1; D perhaps matches TRBD2 (5 bases). The germline V and J ends were trimmed by 5 bases and 5 bases, with 16 bases remaining between them. Germline assignment: CDR1 MNHEY and CDR2 SVGEGT. This CDR3 has 15 amino acids. The CDR3 loop reads CASSRAFTGNNEQFF. The CDR3 DNA reads as TGTGCCAGCAGTCGAGCGTTTACCGGGAACAATGAGCAGTTCTTC.

This clonotype showed up just a few times. V usage is TRBV7-9 and J usage is TRBJ2-1; 16 positions match TRBD2. Per germline, CDR1 SEHNR and CDR2 FQNEAQ (reference sequence). This CDR3 region has 17 residues. V lost 5 bases to trimming and J lost 8 bases; unmatched junction nucleotides: 9. CDR3 protein: CASSRGLAGGPGDEQFF. Here the CDR3 DNA reads TGTGCCAGCAGCAGGGGACTAGCGGGAGGGCCAGGCGATGAGCAGTTCTTC.

This clonotype has just a few counts. This sequence may be a read error, since a much larger clone differs from it by one base. This chain joins TRBV7-3 and TRBJ1-1; D may be TRBD1 (5 bases). CDR3 size: 13 residues. Trimming took off 5 bases at V and 3 bases at J, with 10 bases between the two ends. Germline CDR1 SGHTA, CDR2 FQGTGA. CDR3 residues: CASSRGGDTEAFF. In DNA form, the CDR3 reads TGTGCCAGCAGCCGGGGGGGGGACACTGAAGCTTTCTTT.

The chain links TRBV20-1 to TRBJ2-3; D not certain. Germline values: CDR1 DFQATT, CDR2 SNEGSKA (reference sequence). This CDR3 comprises 11 residues. Between the trimmed V and J ends, which lost 4 bases and 5 bases, there was a span of 7 bases. The CDR3 sequence: CSATDLDTQYF. CDR3 in DNA: TGCAGTGCTACCGACTTAGATACGCAGTATTTT.

This clonotype turned up a few times. The rearrangement joins TRBV2 to TRBJ1-5; D may be TRBD1 (6 bases). Germline lookup yields CDR1 SNHLY and CDR2 FYNNEI. Trimming removed 3 bases from V and 0 bases from J, with 9 bases in between. The CDR3 has 15 residues. The CDR3 sequence is CASSEDSYSNQPQHF. Written as DNA, the CDR3 is TGTGCCAGCAGTGAGGACAGCTATAGCAATCAGCCCCAGCATTTT.

This clonotype was found many times. The V and J genes are TRBV7-2 and TRBJ1-2; TRBD1 agrees at 8 bases. Germline V gene sequence: CDR1 SGHTA, CDR2 FQGNSA. The CDR3 totals 15 residues. V shed 5 bases and J 4 bases; nucleotides not matched to a gene: 9. The CDR3 protein is CASSDRGRGAYGYTF. CDR3 in DNA: TGTGCCAGCAGCGACAGGGGTCGGGGCGCCTATGGCTACACCTTC.

V gene TRBV5-1 combines with J gene TRBJ1-1; D is possibly TRBD1 (5 bases). CDR1 and CDR2 (germline): SGHRS, YFSETQ. Trimming pared 0 bases from V and 4 bases from J, leaving 19 bases between. This CDR3 contains 17 residues. The CDR3 DNA is TGCGCCAGCAGCTTGGGTTCCCTCAGGGATTTCGGCACTGAAGCTTTCTTT. Residues: CASSLGSLRDFGTEAFF.

The rearrangement links TRBV7-4 to TRBJ2-5; D gene unclear. V lost 0 bases to trimming and J lost 5 bases, with 10 bases between them. The germline V gene has CDR1 SGHVT and CDR2 SQSDAQ. CDR3 length: 14 residues. The CDR3 nucleotides are TGTGCCAGCAGCTTAGCAGGGTTCAGGGAGACCCAGTACTTC. Translating gives CASSLAGFRETQYF.

The gene calls are TRBV19 and TRBJ2-2, with TRBD2 identical over 7 bases. CDR3 size: 16 residues. Germline CDR1 reads LNHDA; CDR2 reads SQIVND (reference sequence). Trimming cost V 4 bases and J 7 bases; bases outside gene matches: 12. The CDR3 loop is CASSSQAGRSSGELFF. The CDR3 bases are TGTGCCAGTAGTAGCCAAGCGGGAAGAAGTAGCGGGGAGCTGTTTTTT.

As regards this clonotype: A much larger clone differs from this one at a single base, so this may be a read error. The rearrangement joins TRBV7-2 to TRBJ2-7, with D uncertain. The CDR3 covers 14 residues. CDR1 is SGHTA and CDR2 is FQGNSA in the germline V gene. CDR3 residues: CASSLSVDPYELYF. Here the CDR3 DNA reads TGTGCCAGCAGCTTATCCGTAGACCCTTACGAGCTGTACTTC.

This clonotype was counted at least ten times. V is TRBV7-2 and J is TRBJ2-3; D unresolved. Germline V gene lookup returns CDR1 SGHTA and CDR2 FQGNSA. The CDR3 length is 13 residues. V was clipped by 3 bases and J by 3 bases, with 7 bases between them. CDR3 loop: CASSLSSTDTQYF. CDR3 nucleotide sequence: TGTGCCAGCAGCTTGTCCTCAACAGATACGCAGTATTTT.

J is TRBJ2-7 and V is TRBV6-2 or TRBV6-3; perhaps TRBD2 as D (5 bases). This CDR3 is built from 15 residues. V was pared by 5 bases and J by 1 base, with 15 bases between. CDR1 is MNHEY, CDR2 SVGEGT, per germline. CDR3 nucleotide sequence: TGTGCCAGCAGTCCCCCGGGGAGCGGATCCTACGAGCAGTACTTC. Its protein is CASSPPGSGSYEQYF.

The gene calls are TRBV24-1 and TRBJ2-5, with D unresolved. V was trimmed by 4 bases and J by 0 bases, leaving 2 bases between them. Germline CDR1 KGHDR, CDR2 SFDVKD. This CDR3 contains 12 residues. The CDR3 sequence: CATSDYQETQYF. CDR3 nucleotides: TGTGCCACCAGTGACTACCAAGAGACCCAGTACTTC.

This clonotype occurred a few times. J is TRBJ2-3 and V is TRBV5-1; TRBD2 might be the D (6 bases). Germline CDR1 is SGHRS and CDR2 is YFSETQ. V was clipped by 4 bases and J by 4 bases, with 13 bases between them. This CDR3 is 14 amino acids long. The CDR3 DNA sequence: TGCGCCAGCAGCGCCCTTTCTAGCGCAGATACGCAGTATTTT. It translates to CASSALSSADTQYF.

The chain recombines TRBV12-3 or TRBV12-4 with TRBJ2-2, with 9 bases lining up with TRBD2. Germline trimming cut 6 bases from V and 8 bases from J; bases unmatched to any gene: 10. The CDR3 extends over 15 amino acids. The CDR3 DNA follows: TGTGCCAGCAGCCCTTATGCGGGGGGGGGTGGGGAGCTGTTTTTT. Its translation is CASSPYAGGGGELFF.

V is TRBV28 and J is TRBJ1-1; unclear D gene. Germline V CDR1 and CDR2: MDHEN, SYDVKM. V was cut by 5 bases and J by 4 bases, with 14 bases left in between. The CDR3 is made up of 14 amino acids. The CDR3 nucleotides read TGTGCCAGCAGTCTCGGACGGCTGACCACTGAAGCTTTCTTT. It is translated as CASSLGRLTTEAFF.

This chain joins TRBV6-5 and TRBJ1-2; possible D gene TRBD1, 6 bases. Germline V lookup: CDR1 MNHEY, CDR2 SVGAGI. This CDR3 has 15 residues. V lost 1 base to trimming and J lost 4 bases, with 13 bases between them. CDR3 protein: CASSYFGGPGYGYTF. CDR3 nucleotide sequence: TGTGCCAGCAGTTACTTCGGGGGGCCCGGCTATGGCTACACCTTC.

The rearrangement joins TRBV28 to TRBJ2-3, with 12 bases fitting TRBD2. The V and J ends lost 5 bases and 4 bases, in that order; junction bases with no gene match: 7. The germline V gene has CDR1 MDHEN and CDR2 SYDVKM. The CDR3 consists of 16 residues. The CDR3 DNA reads as TGTGCCAGCAGTCTCGCTAGCGGGGGGGCCGCAGATACGCAGTATTTT. Protein product: CASSLASGGAADTQYF.

This clonotype was picked up a small number of times. This chain connects TRBV20-1 to TRBJ2-3; 7 positions agree with TRBD2. V lost 6 bases, J lost 1 base, and 7 bases stayed unmatched. The CDR3 covers 14 residues. Germline-derived CDR1 and CDR2 are DFQATT and SNEGSKA (reference sequence). CDR3 sequence: CSAERGGGTDTQYF. The CDR3, as DNA: TGCAGTGCCGAGCGGGGAGGGGGCACAGATACGCAGTATTTT.